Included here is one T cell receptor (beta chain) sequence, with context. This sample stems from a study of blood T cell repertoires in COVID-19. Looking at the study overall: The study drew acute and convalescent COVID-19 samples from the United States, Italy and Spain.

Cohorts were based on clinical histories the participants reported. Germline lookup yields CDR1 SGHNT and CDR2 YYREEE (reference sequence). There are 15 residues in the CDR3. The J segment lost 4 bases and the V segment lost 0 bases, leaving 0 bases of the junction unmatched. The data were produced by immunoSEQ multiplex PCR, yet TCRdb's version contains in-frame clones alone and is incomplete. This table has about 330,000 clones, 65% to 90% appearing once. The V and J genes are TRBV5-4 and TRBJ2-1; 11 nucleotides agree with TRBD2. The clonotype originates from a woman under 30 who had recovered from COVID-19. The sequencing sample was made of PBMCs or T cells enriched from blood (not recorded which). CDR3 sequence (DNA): TGTGCCAGCAGCTTGGGACTAGCGGGATACAATGAGCAGTTCTTC. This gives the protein CASSLGLAGYNEQFF.